This entry concerns a single T cell receptor (beta chain). As yet, its antigen is unknown. The data are from a study of T cell responses to AZD1222 COVID-19 vaccine. Notes on the study in general: Of the AZD1222 recipients, only 5 or 6 were seropositive at baseline. The donor group comprised mostly white British people and more females; the analysis possibly underestimated clonal diversity. Spike regions recognized by vaccine-associated CD4 TCRs spanned the protein, led by 160-218 and 743-854. Compared with day 0, the breadth and depth of the Spike-specific TCR repertoire rose significantly after two doses of AZD1222.

V dropped 5 bases and J dropped 5; count of bases not matched to a gene: 2. Germline lookup yields CDR1 MNHEY and CDR2 SVGEGT. The CDR3 sequence is 12 residues long. Only in-frame clones appear in the TCRdb table, and some are missing; sequencing was by immunoSEQ multiplex PCR. Counted here are about 180,000 clones, 85% to 90% occurring once; the ten biggest clones make up around a tenth. This receptor was obtained from an adult who received the AZD1222 COVID-19 vaccine. The chain couples TRBV6-2 or TRBV6-3 to TRBJ1-1, with 7 bases that match TRBD1. The material was peripheral blood, obtained 28 days after the second AZD1222 dose. CDR3 coding DNA: TGTGCCAGCAGTACAGGGGAAACTGAAGCTTTCTTT. Translation gives CASSTGETEAFF.